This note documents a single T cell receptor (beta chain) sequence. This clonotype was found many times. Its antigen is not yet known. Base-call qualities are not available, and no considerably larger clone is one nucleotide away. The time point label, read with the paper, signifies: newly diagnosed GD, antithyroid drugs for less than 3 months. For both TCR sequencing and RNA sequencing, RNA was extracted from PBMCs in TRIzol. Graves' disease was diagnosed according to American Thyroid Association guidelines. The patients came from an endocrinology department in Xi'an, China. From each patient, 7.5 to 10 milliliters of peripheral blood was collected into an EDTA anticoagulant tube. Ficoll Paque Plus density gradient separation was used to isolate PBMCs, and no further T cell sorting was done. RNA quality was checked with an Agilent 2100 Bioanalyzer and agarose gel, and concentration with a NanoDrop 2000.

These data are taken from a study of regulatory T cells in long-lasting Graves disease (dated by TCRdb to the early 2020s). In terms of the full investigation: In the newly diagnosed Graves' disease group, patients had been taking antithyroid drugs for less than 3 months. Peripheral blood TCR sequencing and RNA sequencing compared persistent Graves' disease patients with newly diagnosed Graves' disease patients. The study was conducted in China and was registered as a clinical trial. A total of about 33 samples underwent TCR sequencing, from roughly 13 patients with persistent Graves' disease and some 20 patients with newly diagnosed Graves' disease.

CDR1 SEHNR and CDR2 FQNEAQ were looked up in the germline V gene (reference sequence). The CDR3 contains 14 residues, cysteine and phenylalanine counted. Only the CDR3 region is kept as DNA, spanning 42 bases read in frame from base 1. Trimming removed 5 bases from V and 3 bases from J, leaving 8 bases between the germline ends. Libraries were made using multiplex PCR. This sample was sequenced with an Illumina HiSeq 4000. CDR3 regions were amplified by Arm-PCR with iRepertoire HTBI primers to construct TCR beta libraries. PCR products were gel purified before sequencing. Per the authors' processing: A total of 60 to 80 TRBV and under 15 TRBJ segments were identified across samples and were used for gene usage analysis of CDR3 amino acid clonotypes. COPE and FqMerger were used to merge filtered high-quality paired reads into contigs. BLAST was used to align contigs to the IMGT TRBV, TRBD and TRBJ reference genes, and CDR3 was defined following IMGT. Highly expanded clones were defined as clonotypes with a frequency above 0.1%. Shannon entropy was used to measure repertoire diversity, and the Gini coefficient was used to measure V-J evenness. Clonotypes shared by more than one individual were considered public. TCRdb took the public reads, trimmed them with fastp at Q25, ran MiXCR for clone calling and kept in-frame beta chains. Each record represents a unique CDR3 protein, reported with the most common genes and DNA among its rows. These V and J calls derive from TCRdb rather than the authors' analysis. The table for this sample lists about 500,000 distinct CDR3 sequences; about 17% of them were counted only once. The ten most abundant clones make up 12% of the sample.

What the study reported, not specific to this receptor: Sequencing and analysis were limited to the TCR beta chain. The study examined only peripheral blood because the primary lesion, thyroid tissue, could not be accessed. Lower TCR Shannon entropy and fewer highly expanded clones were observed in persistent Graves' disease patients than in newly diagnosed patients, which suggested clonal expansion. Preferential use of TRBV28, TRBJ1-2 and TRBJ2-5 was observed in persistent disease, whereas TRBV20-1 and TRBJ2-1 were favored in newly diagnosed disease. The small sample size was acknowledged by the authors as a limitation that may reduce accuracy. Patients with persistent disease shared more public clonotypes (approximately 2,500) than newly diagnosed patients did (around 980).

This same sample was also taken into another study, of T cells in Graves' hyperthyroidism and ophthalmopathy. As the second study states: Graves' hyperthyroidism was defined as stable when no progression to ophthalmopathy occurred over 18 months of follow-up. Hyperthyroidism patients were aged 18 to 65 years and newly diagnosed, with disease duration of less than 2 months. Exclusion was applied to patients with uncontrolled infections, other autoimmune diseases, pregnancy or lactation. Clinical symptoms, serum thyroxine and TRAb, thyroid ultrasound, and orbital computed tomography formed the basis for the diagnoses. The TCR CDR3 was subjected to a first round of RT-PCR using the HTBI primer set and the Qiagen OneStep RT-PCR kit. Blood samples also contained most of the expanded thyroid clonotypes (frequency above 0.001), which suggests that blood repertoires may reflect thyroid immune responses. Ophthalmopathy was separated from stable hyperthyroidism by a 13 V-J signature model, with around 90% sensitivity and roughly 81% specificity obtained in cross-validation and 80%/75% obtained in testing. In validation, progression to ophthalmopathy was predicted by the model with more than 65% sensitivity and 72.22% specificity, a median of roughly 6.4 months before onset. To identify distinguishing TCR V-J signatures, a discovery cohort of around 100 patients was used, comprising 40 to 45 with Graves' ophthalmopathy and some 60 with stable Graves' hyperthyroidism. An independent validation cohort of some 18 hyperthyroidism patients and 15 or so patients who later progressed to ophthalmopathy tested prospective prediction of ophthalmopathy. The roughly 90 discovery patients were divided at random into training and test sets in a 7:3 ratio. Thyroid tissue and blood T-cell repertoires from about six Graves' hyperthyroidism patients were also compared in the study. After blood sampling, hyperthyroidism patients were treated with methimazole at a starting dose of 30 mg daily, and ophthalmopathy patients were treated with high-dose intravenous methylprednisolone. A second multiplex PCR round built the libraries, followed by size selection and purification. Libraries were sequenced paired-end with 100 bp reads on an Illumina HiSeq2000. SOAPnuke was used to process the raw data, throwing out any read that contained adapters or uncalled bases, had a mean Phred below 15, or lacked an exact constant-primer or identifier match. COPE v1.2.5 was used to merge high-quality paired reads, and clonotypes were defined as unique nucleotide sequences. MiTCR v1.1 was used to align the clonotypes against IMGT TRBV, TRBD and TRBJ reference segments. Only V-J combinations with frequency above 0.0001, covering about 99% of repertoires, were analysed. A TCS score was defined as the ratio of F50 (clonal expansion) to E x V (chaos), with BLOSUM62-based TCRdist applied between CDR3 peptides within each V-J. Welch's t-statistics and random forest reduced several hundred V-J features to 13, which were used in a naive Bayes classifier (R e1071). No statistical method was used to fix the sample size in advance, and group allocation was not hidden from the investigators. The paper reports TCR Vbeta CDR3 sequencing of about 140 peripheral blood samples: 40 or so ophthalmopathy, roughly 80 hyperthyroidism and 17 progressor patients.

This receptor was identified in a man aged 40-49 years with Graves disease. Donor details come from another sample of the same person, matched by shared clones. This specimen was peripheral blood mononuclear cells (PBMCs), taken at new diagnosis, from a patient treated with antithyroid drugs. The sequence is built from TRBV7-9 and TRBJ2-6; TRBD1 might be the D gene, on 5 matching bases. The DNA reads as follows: TGTGCCAGCAGCCTCGACAGTGGGGCCAACGTCCTGACTTTC. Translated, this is CASSLDSGANVLTF.